This TCR beta chain was identified during a study of T-cell memory formation after mild COVID-19 (TCRdb year 2021). For context, the study as a whole: TCR sequence clusters from the two donors were largely donor specific. In a couple of donors, T-cell clones that expanded and contracted after mild COVID-19 were followed by sequencing TCRalpha and TCRbeta repertoires longitudinally. Two young, previously healthy adult volunteers, one female and one male, were included in the cohort. The full study reports these points: The study included only a couple of mild cases, and larger cohorts that include severe cases with pre-infection samples were judged to be necessary. The second-wave clones that peaked on day 37 were not confirmed to be SARS-CoV-2 specific. From day 15 to 85, contracting clones showed balanced CD4/CD8 phenotypes, whereas a second wave of clones that expanded from day 15 to 37 leaned towards CD4+. Some responding clones were detected in pre-infection memory, which suggested that pre-existing cross-reactive memory T cells had joined the SARS-CoV-2 response. Contracting CD4+ clones appeared mostly in the CM and EM memory subsets, whereas CD8+ clones were enriched in EMRA.

The germline ends are 16 bases apart after V is trimmed by 5 bases and J by 4 bases. Measured from the cysteine to the phenylalanine, the CDR3 is 15 residues long. The kept DNA is CDR3 alone, 45 bases in frame from the first base. CDR1 is given as LGHNA and CDR2 as YSLEER, both from the germline V gene. Ficoll-Paque density gradient centrifugation was the method used to isolate PBMCs. The reads were generated on an Illumina NovaSeq 6000. TCRalpha and TCRbeta cDNA libraries were constructed by 5'RACE with constant-segment primers, with sample barcodes and unique molecular identifiers being introduced. Trizol reagent was used to extract RNA from every sample. Amplification of the libraries took two PCR steps, and the second step added a second sample barcode plus Illumina TruSeq adapters. Libraries were sequenced on an Illumina NovaSeq with 2 x 150 bp paired-end reads. Regarding the original processing steps: Reads were demultiplexed and collapsed into UMI-guided consensus sequences with migec v1.2.7. With mixcr v2.1.11, UMI consensuses were aligned to TRA and TRB V and J templates and assembled into clonotypes. Clonotypes were classified as expanded or contracted when called significant by both edgeR and NoisET, with noise models trained on biological replicates. edgeR calls used a false discovery rate-adjusted p below 0.01 and a log2 fold-change threshold of 1. PCA with hierarchical clustering of max-normalized trajectories of the 1000 most abundant clonotypes was used as exploratory dynamics analysis. Separately sequenced CD4+ and CD8+ repertoires were used to assign a CD4 or CD8 phenotype to each responding clone. TCRdb reprocessed the public reads (quality trimming at Q25 with fastp, clone calling with MiXCR) and kept in-frame beta chains. Rows with one shared CDR3 protein collapse into an entry with the most common genes and DNA. Here the V and J calls rest on TCRdb's processing, not on the authors' analysis. In all, the sample holds approximately 210,000 distinct CDR3 sequences, and about 27% of those were seen once. Clones ranked in the top ten supply 9.5% to 12% of the sample.

As concerns this clonotype: Its antigen specificity is not known. Nothing much larger sits one base from this clone, and base qualities are not available.

Sequencing used PBMCs or a T cell subset sorted from them (not recorded which). Recombination linked TRBV4-3 to TRBJ2-3; matching of 5 bases hints at TRBD2 as the D gene. The sequence was collected from an adult woman who had mild COVID-19 (a few samples of this study predate the infection). The sample titles of this study are shuffled in the database, so cell type and time point are left out; the donor was told from shared clones. The CDR3 corresponds to CASSSGIRGSDTQYF. The sequenced DNA is TGCGCCAGCAGCTCCGGGATCCGAGGCTCAGATACGCAGTATTTT.